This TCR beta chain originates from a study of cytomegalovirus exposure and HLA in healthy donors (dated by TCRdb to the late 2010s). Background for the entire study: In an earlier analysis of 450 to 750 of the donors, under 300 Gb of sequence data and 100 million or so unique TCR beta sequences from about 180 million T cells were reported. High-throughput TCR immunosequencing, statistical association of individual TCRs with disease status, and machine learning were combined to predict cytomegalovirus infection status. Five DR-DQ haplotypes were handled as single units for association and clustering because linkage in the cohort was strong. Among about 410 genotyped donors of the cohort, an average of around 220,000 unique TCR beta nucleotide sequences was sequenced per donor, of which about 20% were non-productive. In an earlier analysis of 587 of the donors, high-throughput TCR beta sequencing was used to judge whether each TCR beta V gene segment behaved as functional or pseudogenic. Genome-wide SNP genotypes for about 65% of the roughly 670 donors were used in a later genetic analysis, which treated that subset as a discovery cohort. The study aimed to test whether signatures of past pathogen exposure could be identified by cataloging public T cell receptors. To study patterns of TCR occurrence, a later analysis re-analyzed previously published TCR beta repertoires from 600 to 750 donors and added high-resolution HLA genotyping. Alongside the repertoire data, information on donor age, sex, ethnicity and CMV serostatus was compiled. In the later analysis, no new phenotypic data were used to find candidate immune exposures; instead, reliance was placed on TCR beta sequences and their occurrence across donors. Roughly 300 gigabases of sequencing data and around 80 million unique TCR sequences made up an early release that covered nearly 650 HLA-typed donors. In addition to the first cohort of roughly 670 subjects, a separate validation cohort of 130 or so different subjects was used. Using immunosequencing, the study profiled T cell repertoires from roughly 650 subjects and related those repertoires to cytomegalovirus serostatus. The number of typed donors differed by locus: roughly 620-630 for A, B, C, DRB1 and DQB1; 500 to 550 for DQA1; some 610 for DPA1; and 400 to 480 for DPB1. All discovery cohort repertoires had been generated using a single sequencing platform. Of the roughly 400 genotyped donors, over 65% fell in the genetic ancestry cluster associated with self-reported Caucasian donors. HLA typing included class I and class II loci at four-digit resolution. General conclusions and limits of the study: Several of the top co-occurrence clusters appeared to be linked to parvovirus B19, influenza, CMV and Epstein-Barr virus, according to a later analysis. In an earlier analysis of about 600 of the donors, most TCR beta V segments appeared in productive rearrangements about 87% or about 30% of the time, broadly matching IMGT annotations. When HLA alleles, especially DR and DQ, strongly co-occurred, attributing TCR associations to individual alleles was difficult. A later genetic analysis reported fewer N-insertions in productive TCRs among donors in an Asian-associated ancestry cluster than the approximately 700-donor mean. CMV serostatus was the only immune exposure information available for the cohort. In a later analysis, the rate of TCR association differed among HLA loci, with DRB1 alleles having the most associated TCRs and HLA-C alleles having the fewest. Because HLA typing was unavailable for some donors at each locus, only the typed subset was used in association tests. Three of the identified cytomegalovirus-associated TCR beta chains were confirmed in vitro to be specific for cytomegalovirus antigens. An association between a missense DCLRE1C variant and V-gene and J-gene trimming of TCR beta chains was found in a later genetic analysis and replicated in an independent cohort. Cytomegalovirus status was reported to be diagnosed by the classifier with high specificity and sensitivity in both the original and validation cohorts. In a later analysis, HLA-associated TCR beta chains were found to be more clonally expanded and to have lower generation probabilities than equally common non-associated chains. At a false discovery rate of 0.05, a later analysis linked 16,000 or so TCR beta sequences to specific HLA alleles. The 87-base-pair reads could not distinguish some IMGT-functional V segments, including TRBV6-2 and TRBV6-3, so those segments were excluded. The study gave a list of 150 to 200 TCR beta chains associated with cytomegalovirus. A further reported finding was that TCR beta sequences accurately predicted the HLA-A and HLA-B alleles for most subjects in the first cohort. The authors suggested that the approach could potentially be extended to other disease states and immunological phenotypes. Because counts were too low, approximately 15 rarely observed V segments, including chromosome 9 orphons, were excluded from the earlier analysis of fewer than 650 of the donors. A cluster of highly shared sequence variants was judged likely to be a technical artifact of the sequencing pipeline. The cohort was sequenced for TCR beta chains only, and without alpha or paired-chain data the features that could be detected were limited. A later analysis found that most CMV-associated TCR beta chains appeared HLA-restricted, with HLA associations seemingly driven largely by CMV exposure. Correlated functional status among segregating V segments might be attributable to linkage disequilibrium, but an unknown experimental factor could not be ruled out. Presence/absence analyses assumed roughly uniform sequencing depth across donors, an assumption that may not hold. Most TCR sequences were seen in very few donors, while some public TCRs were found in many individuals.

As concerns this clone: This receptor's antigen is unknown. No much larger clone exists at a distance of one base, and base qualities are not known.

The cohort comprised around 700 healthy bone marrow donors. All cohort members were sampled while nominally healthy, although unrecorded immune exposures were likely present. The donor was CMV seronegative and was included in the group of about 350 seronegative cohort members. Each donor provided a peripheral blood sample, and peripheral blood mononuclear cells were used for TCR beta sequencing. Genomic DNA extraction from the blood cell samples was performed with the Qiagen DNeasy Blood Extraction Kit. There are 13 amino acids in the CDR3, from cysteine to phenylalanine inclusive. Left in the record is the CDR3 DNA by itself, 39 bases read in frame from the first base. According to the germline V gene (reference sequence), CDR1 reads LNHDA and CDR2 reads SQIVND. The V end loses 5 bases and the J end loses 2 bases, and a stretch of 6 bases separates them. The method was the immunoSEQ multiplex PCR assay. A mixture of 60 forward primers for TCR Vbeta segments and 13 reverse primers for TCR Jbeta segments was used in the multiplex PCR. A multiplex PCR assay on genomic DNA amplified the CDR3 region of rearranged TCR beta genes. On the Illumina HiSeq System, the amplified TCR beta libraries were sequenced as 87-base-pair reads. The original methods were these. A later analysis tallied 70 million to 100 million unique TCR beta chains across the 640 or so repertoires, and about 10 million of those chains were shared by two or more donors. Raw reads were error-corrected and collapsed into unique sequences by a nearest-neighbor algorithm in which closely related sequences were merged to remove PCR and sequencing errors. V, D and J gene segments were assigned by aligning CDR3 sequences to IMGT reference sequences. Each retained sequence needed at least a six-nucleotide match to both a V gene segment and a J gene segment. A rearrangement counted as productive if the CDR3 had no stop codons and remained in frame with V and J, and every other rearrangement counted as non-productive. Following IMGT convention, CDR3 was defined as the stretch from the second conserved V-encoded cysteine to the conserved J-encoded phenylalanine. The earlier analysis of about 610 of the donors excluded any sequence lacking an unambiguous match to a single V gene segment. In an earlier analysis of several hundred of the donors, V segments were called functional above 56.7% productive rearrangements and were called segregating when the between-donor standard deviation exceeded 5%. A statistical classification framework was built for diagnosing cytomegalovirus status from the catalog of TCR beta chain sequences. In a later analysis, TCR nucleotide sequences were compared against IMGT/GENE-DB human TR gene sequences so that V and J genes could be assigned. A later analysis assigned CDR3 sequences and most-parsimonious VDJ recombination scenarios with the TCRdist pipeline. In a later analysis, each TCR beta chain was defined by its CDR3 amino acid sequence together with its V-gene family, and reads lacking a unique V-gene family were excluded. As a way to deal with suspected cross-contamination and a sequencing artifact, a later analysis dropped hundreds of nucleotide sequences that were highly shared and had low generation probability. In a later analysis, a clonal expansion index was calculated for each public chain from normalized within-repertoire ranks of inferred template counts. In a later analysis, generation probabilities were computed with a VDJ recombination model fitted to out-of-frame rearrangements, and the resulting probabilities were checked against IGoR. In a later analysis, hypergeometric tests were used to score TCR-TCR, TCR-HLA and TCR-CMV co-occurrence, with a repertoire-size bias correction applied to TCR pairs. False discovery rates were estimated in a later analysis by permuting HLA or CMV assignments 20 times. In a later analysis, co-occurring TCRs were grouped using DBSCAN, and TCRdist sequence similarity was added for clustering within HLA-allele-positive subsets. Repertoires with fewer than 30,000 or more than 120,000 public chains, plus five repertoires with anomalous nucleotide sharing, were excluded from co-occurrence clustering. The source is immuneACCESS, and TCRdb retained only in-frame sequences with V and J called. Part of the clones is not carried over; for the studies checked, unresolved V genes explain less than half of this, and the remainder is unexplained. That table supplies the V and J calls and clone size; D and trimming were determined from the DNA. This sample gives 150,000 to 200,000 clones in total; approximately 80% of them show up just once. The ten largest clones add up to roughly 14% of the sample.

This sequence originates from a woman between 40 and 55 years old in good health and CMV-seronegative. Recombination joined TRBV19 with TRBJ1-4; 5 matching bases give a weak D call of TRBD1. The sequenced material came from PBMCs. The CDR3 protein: CASSRGTNEKLFF. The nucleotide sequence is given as TGTGCCAGTAGTCGGGGGACTAATGAAAAACTGTTTTTT.